This T cell receptor (beta chain) was identified in a study of cytomegalovirus exposure and HLA in healthy donors. Only a few counts were recorded for this clone. What it binds is unknown. The study ran its PCR with 60 Vbeta and 13 Jbeta primers. Clones were sequenced by immunoSEQ multiplex PCR, and TCRdb holds only the in-frame ones, with some missing. The sample has around 150,000 clones, about 65% seen once. Trimming shortened V by 4 bases and J by 4 bases, and 18 bases separated the two germline ends. CDR3 length: 17 residues. Germline CDR1 SGDLS, CDR2 YYNGEE. Study-wide results and caveats: The majority of CMV-associated TCR beta chains were reported as apparently HLA-restricted in a later analysis. Previously analyzed data showed that most TCR beta V segments were productive at a frequency of about 87% or about 30%. According to the study, around 160 TCR beta chains were cytomegalovirus-associated.

The genes are TRBV9 and TRBJ2-6; a possible D gene is TRBD2 (6 bases). The sample taken for sequencing was PBMCs. This TCR was sampled from a young woman in good health and CMV-seronegative. CDR3: CASSPRSEGTGANVLTF. DNA of the CDR3: TGTGCCAGCAGCCCCCGCTCGGAGGGAACCGGGGCCAACGTCCTGACTTTC.